This T cell receptor (beta chain) was sequenced for a study of tumour-infiltrating T cells in Burkitt lymphoma. Repertoires were generated with immunoSEQ multiplex PCR, while TCRdb's copy carries only in-frame clones and drops some. The repertoire includes 4,500 to 5,000 clones, 10% to 15% of them detected once, and roughly 25% sits in the top ten. The V end lost 10 bases, the J end lost 3 bases, and 18 bases lay between the germline ends. The germline V gene encodes CDR1 LNHDA and CDR2 SQIVND (reference sequence). The CDR3 sequence is 14 residues long. Only a few counts were recorded for this clone.

This TCR came from a human donor with Burkitt lymphoma. Source material: tumor tissue. The chain couples TRBV19 to TRBJ1-1; tentative D call: TRBD1 (6 bases). CDR3 sequence: CATKRGVVDTEAFF. The CDR3 DNA reads as TGTGCCACCAAAAGGGGGGTGGTGGACACTGAAGCTTTCTTT.